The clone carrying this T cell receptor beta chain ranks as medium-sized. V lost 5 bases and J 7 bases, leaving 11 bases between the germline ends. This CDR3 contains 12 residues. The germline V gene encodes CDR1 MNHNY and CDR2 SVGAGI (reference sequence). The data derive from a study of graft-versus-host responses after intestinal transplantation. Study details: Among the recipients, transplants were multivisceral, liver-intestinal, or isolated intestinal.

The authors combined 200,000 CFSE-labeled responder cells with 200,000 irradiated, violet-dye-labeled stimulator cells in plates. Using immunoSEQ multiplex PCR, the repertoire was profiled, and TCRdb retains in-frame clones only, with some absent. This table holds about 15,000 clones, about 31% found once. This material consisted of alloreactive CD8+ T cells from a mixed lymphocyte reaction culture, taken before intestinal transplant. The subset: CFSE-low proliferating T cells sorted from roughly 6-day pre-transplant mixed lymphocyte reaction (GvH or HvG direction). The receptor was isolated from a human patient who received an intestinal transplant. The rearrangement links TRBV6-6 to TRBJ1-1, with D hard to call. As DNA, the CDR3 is TGTGCCAGCAGTCCAACACCAGATGAAGCTTTCTTT. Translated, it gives CASSPTPDEAFF.